The rows below give T cell receptor beta chains drawn from one sample of a study of cytomegalovirus exposure and HLA in healthy donors. Assay: immunoSEQ multiplex PCR; the TCRdb copy retains only in-frame clones and omits some. The sample includes about 120,000 clones, about 80% seen only once; the top ten take approximately 1%. Sequencing was carried out using PBMCs. The receptors were gathered from a human donor in good health. Both conserved end residues are part of each CDR3.

v_gene	j_gene	CDR3aa
TRBV4-1	TRBJ2-5	CASSLAGGLAETQYF
TRBV2	-	CASSEEQGFTYEQYF
TRBV18	TRBJ1-2	CASSPTGGYGYTF
TRBV7-2	TRBJ1-5	CASTISNQPQHF
TRBV7-9	TRBJ1-6	CASSTGINSPLHF
TRBV6-1	TRBJ1-4	CASRQTATNEKLFF
TRBV6-6	TRBJ2-7	CASSYPGLDGYEQYF
TRBV27	TRBJ1-6	CASSLWGSENSPLHF
TRBV6-6	TRBJ1-3	CASSYSIRNTIYF
TRBV6-1	TRBJ1-2	CASSSDRGYGYTF
TRBV7-9	TRBJ1-1	CSSSSPLWEGGTEAFF
TRBV2	TRBJ1-5	CASRTGQGGDQPQHF
TRBV5-8	TRBJ1-6	CASRGYSGGGNSPLHF
TRBV7-9	TRBJ1-2	CASSLVGEGYGYTF
TRBV9	TRBJ1-1	CASSVYRGTYTEAFF
TRBV2	TRBJ1-6	CASSGDGQNSPLHF
TRBV6-5	TRBJ1-1	CASRPGTYMNTEAFF
TRBV5-1	TRBJ2-1	CASSLGDRDIDEQFF
TRBV19	TRBJ1-2	CASRPGQGDYGYTF
TRBV6-6	TRBJ1-4	CASGQTNEKLFF
TRBV5-1	TRBJ2-1	CASRGGAIYNEQFF
TRBV7-8	TRBJ1-2	CASSLGGHGYTF
TRBV7-9	TRBJ1-3	CASSLDYRGASGNTIYF
TRBV29-1	TRBJ1-1	CSVGQGFNTEAFF
TRBV2	TRBJ2-7	CASRGGSAYEQYF
TRBV27	TRBJ2-5	CASSSGTGGQETQYF
TRBV18	TRBJ1-5	CASSPPGTPDQPQHF
TRBV6-6	TRBJ1-1	CASTGTDNTEAFF
TRBV5-1	TRBJ2-1	CASSLRRTGGNEQFF
TRBV7-8	TRBJ1-5	CASSLGVRGYSNQPQHF
TRBV5-5	-	CASSLEAGFYEQYF
TRBV6-1	TRBJ2-1	CASRGLGNEQFF
TRBV29-1	TRBJ2-3	CSVSRGTSTDTQYF
TRBV4-1	TRBJ2-5	CASSSLRLAGAETQYF
TRBV4-1	TRBJ2-1	CASSQDLSGGVIEQFF
TRBV5-1	TRBJ1-3	CASSWDSGTVSGNTIYF
TRBV9	TRBJ1-1	CASSVGSMTEAFF
TRBV18	TRBJ1-1	CASSGGGSIEAFF
TRBV10-1	TRBJ2-2	CASSRTGGGTGELFF
TRBV10-3	TRBJ2-5	CAISGVLGESSYQETQYF
TRBV4-2	TRBJ2-5	CASPPYSGGQETQYF
TRBV15	TRBJ1-4	CATSREQPEKLFF
TRBV7-8	TRBJ2-3	CASSLVGGGASDTQYF
TRBV10-2	TRBJ2-5	CASRVRAAETQYF
TRBV2	TRBJ1-3	CASHGDFAGSSGNTIYF
TRBV2	TRBJ1-1	CASSGQERLVAFF